Listed here is a single T cell receptor (beta chain). These data are taken from a study of CD8 T cells in Susac syndrome. cDNA came from around 0.5 to 1 ug RNA primed by random hexamers. TCRdb processed the immunoSEQ multiplex PCR reads anew with MiXCR; each CDR3 protein has one entry. Among over 350,000 distinct CDR3 sequences listed, approximately 85% were seen once. The sequence was collected from a human donor with multiple sclerosis. The sequencing input was CD8+ T cells from PBMCs.

Written as DNA, the CDR3 is TGTGCCAGCAGTCAACAGGGCGACTATGGCTACACCTTC. Its protein is CASSQQGDYGYTF. The V gene is TRBV12-3 or TRBV12-4, the J gene TRBJ1-2; a weak D match, TRBD1 (6 bases). The CDR3 is 13 amino acids. The V and J ends lost 5 bases and 3 bases respectively, with 10 bases between them.